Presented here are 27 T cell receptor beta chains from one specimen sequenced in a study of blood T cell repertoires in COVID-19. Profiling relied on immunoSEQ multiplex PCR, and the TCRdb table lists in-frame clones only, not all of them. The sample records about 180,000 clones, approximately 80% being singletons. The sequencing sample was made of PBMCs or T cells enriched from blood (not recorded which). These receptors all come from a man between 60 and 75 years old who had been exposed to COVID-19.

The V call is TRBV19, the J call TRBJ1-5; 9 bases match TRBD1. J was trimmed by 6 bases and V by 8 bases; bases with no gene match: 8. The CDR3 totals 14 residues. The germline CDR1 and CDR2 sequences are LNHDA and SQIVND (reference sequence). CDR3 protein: CASGRDRVGQPQHF. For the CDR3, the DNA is TGTGCCAGTGGTAGGGACAGGGTGGGTCAGCCCCAGCATTTT. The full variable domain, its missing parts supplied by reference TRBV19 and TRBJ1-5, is DGGITQSPKYLFRKEGQNVTLSCEQNLNHDAMYWYRQDPGQGLRLIYYSQIVNDFQKGDIAEGYSVSREKKESFPLTVTSAQKNPTAFYLCASGRDRVGQPQHFGDGTRLSIL.

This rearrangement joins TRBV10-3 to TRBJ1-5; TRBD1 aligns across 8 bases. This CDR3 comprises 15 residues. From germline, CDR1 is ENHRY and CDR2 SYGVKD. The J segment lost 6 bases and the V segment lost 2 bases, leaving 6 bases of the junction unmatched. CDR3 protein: CAISETRGQIQPQHF. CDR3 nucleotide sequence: TGTGCCATCAGTGAGACCAGGGGGCAGATTCAGCCCCAGCATTTT.

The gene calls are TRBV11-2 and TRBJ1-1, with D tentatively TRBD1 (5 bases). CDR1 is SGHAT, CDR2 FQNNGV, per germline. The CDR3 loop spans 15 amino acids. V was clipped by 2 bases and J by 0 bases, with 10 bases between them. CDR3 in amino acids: CASSLLTVMNTEAFF. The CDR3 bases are TGTGCCAGCAGCTTACTGACAGTCATGAACACTGAAGCTTTCTTT.

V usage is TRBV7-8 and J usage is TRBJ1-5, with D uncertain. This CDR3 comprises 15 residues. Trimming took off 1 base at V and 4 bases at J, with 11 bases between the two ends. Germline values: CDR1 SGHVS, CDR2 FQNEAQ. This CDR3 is CASSLDGDSNQPQHF. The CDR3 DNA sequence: TGTGCCAGCAGCTTAGATGGCGACTCGAATCAGCCCCAGCATTTT. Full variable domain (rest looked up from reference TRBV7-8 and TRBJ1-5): GAGVSQSPRYKVAKRGQDVALRCDPISGHVSLFWYQQALGQGPEFLTYFQNEAQLDKSGLPSDRFFAERPEGSVSTLKIQRTQQEDSAVYLCASSLDGDSNQPQHFGDGTRLSIL.

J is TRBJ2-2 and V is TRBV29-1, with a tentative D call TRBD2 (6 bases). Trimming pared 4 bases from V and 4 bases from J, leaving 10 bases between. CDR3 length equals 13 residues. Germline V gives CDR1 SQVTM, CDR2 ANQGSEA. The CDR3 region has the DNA TGCAGCGTTGGATCGGGGGTCACCGGGGAGCTGTTTTTT. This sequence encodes CSVGSGVTGELFF.

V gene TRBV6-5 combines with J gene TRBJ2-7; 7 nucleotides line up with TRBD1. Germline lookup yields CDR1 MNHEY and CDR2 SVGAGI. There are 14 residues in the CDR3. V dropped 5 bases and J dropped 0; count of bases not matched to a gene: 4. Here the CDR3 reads CASSKQGNSYEQYF. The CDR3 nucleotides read TGTGCCAGCAGTAAACAGGGGAACTCCTACGAGCAGTACTTC.

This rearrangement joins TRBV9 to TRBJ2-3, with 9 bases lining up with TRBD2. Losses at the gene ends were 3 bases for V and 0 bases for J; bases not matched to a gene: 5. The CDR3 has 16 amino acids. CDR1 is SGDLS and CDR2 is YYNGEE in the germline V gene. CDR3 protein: CASSDSLAGSTDTQYF. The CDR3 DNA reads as TGTGCCAGCAGCGATTCCCTAGCGGGGAGCACAGATACGCAGTATTTT.

CDR3 amino acids: CASRTTLNYEQYF. The DNA for the CDR3 is TGCGCCAGCAGGACAACTTTAAACTACGAGCAGTACTTC. The chain recombines TRBV5-1 with TRBJ2-7, with D uncertain. This CDR3 comprises 13 residues. The germline CDR1 and CDR2 sequences are SGHRS and YFSETQ. Trimming stripped 5 bases from V and 3 bases from J, with 12 bases between.

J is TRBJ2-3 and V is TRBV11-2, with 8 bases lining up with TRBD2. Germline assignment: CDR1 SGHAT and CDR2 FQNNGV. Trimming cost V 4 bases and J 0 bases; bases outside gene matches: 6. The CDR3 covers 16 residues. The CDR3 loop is CASSSIAGMSTDTQYF. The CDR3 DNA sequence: TGTGCCAGCAGCTCAATAGCGGGGATGAGCACAGATACGCAGTATTTT.

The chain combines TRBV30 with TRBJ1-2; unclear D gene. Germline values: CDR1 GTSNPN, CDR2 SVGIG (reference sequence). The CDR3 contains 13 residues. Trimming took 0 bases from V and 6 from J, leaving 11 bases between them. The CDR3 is CAWSVLRGNGYTF. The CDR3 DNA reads TGTGCCTGGAGTGTTCTCCGAGGGAATGGCTACACCTTC.

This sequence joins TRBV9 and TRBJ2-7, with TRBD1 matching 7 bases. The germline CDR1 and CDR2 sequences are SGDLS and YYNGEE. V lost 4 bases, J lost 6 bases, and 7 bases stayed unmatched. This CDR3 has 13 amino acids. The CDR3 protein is CASSKGGYSEQYF. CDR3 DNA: TGTGCCAGCAGCAAAGGGGGCTACTCCGAGCAGTACTTC.

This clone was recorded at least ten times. The CDR3, as DNA: TGTGCCAGTAGTGGGATCAGGGGAAATCAGCCCCAGCATTTT. The encoded protein is CASSGIRGNQPQHF. This chain joins TRBV19 and TRBJ1-5, with a weak D call TRBD1 (6 bases). The CDR3 sequence is 14 residues long. V was shortened by 5 bases and J by 4 bases, with 12 bases between the two germline ends. Germline loops: CDR1 LNHDA, CDR2 SQIVND (reference sequence).

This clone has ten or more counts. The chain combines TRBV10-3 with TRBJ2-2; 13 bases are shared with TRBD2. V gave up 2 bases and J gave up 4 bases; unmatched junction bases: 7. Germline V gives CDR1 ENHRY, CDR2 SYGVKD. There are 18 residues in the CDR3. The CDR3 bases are TGTGCCATCAGTGAGCCGAAAGGACTAGCGGGAGTCACCGGGGAGCTGTTTTTT. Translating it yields CAISEPKGLAGVTGELFF.

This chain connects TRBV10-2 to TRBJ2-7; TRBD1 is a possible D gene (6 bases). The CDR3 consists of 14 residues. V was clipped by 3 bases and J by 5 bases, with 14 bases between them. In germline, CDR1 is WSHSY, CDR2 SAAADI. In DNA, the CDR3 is TGCGCCAGCAGTGATTTTGGGGGCCCCGACGAGCAGTACTTC. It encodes CASSDFGGPDEQYF.

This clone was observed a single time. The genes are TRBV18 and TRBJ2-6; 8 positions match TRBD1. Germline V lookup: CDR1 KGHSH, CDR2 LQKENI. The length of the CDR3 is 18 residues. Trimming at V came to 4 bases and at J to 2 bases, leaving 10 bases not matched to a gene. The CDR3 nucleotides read TGTGCCAGCTCACGACCTGGGGCAGGGGGCCCTGGGGCCAACGTCCTGACTTTC. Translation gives CASSRPGAGGPGANVLTF.

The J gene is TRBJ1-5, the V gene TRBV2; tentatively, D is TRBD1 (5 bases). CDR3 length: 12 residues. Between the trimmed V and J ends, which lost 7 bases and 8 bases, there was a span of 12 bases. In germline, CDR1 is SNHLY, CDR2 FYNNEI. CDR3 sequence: CASNEGREPQHF. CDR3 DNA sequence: TGTGCCAGCAACGAGGGGAGGGAGCCCCAGCATTTT.

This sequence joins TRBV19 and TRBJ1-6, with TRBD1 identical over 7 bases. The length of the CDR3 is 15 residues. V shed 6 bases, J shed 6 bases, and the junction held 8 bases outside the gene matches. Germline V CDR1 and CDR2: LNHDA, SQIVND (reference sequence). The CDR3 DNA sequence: TGTGCCAGTAGGATTACGGGACAGCTTAATTCACCCCTCCACTTT. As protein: CASRITGQLNSPLHF.

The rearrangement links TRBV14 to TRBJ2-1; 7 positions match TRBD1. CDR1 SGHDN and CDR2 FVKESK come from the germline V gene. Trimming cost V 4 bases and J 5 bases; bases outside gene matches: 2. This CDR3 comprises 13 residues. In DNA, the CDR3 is TGTGCCAGCAGCCGCAGGGGGAACAATGAGCAGTTCTTC. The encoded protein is CASSRRGNNEQFF.

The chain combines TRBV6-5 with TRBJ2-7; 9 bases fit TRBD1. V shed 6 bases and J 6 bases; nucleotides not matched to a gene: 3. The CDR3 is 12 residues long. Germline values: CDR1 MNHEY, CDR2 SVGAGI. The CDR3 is CASRQGAGEQYF. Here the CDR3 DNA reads TGTGCCAGCAGACAGGGGGCGGGCGAGCAGTACTTC.

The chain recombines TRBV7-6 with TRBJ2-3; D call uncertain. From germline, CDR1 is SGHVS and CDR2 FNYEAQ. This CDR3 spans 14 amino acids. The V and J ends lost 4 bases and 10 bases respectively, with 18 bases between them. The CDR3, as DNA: TGTGCCAGCAGCTCCCGTCGTCGACATCAGTCGCAGTATTTT. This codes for CASSSRRRHQSQYF.

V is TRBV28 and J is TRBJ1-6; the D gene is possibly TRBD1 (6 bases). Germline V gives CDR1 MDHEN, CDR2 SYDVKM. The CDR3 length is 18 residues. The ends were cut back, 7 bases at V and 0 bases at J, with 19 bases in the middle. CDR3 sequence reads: CASTLHRRGSSYNSPLHF. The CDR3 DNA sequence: TGTGCCAGCACCCTACACCGTAGGGGGAGCTCCTATAATTCACCCCTCCACTTT.

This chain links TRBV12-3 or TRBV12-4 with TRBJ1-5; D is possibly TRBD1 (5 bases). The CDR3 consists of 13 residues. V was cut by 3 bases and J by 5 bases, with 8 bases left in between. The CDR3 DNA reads TGTGCCAGCAGTTTGTTCAGGGATCAGCCCCAGCATTTT. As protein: CASSLFRDQPQHF.

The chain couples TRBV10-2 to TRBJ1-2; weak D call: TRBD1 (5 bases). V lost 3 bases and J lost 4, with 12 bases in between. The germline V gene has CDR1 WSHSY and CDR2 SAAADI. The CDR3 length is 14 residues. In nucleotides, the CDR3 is TGCGCCAGCAGTGACAGGGCGGTTAGCTATGGCTACACCTTC. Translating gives CASSDRAVSYGYTF.

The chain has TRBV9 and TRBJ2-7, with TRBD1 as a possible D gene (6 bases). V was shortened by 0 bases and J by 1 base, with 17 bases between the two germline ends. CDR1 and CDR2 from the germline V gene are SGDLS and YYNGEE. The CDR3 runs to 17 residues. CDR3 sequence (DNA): TGTGCCAGCAGCGTAGCTCTAGGGGGTCCGGGGTCCTACGAGCAGTACTTC. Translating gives CASSVALGGPGSYEQYF.

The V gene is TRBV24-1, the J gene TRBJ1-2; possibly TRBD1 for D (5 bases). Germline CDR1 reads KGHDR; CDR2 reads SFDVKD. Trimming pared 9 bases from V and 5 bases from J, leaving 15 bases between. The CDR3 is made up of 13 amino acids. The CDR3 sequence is CATGRGGEYGYTF. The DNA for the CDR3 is TGTGCCACCGGGCGCGGAGGGGAGTATGGCTACACCTTC.

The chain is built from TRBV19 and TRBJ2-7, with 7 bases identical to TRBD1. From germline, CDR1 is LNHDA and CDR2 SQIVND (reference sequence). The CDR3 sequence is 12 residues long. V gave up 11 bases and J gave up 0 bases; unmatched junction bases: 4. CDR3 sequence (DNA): TGTGCCGCCCAGGGGGACTCCTACGAGCAGTACTTC. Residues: CAAQGDSYEQYF.

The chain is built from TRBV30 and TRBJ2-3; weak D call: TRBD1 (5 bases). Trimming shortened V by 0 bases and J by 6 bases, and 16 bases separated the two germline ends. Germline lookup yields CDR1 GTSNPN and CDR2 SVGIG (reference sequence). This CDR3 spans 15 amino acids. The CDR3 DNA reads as TGTGCCTGGAGTGTAATAGGGGTCAGGTTGGATACGCAGTATTTT. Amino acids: CAWSVIGVRLDTQYF. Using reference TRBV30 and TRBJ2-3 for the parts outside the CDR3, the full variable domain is SQTIHQWPATLVQPVGSPLSLECTVEGTSNPNLYWYRQAAGRGLQLLFYSVGIGQISSEVPQNLSASRPQDRQFILSSKKLLLSDSGFYLCAWSVIGVRLDTQYFGPGTRLTVL.